The clone carrying this T cell receptor (beta chain) was counted a single time. What it binds is not known. A much larger clone differs from this one at a single base, so this may be a read error. This entry comes from a study of T cells in Graves' hyperthyroidism and ophthalmopathy. Overall study results and limits: Patients with ophthalmopathy were separated from those with stable hyperthyroidism by a 13 V-J model. For ophthalmopathy, model prediction preceded onset by a median approximately 6 months.

With V trimmed by 4 bases and J by 8 bases, 13 bases remained unmatched. The CDR3 loop spans 16 amino acids. From RNA transcripts, TCR beta CDR3 regions were amplified. Using the HTBI primer set, a first-round RT-PCR was run on the TCR CDR3. TCRdb re-called the multiplex PCR reads through MiXCR, storing one row per CDR3 protein. The sample yields 700,000 or so distinct CDR3 sequences, about 16% seen once. The TCR was taken from a man aged 18 to 30 with Graves' hyperthyroidism. The rearrangement joins TRBV12-3 or TRBV12-4 to TRBJ2-5; 10 bases line up with TRBD1. Sequencing used blood. The CDR3 protein is CASSWNRDRGRSTQYF. CDR3 coding DNA: TGTGCCAGCAGTTGGAATCGAGACAGGGGGCGAAGTACCCAGTACTTC.